The present TCR beta chain was sequenced within a study of blood T cell repertoires in COVID-19. Trimming took 3 bases from V and 0 from J; bases not matched to a gene: 4. There are 15 residues in the CDR3. Looked up from germline, CDR1 is SGHRS and CDR2 is YFSETQ. The table came from immunoSEQ multiplex PCR; TCRdb's copy has only in-frame clones and leaves some out. There are some 240,000 clones in the sample; approximately 86% occur only once, and around 7.2% lies in the top ten. This clone was seen once. Sequencing was done on a sample of peripheral blood. The chain uses TRBV5-1 and TRBJ1-1; 8 positions agree with TRBD1. The TCR sequence derives from a man in his sixties who had recovered from COVID-19. Here the CDR3 reads CASSWTGSMNTEAFF. The CDR3 DNA reads as TGCGCCAGCAGCTGGACAGGGTCGATGAACACTGAAGCTTTCTTT.